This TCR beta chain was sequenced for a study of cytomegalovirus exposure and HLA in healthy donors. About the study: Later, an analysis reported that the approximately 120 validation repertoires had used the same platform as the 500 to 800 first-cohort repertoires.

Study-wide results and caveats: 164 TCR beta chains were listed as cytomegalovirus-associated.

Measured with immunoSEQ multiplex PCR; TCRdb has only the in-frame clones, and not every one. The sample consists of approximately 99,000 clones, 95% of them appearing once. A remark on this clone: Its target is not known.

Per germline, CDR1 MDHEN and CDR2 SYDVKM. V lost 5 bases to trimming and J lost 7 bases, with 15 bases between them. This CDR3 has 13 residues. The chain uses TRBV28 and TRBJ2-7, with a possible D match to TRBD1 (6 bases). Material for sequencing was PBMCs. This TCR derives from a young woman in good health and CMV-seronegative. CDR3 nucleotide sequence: TGTGCCAGCAGTCGCCCAAGTAGGGGGGAGCAGTACTTC. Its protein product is CASSRPSRGEQYF.